The 13 T cell receptor beta chains given below trace back to one sample, sequenced in a study of control samples from healthy donors and cancer patients (TCRdb year 2020). Libraries were prepared through the immunoSEQ multiplex PCR assay. Held by TCRdb, this immuneACCESS table contains in-frame sequences only and omits some clones. Under half of the omission traces to an unresolved V gene where checked; the cause of the rest is unknown. The sample table shows 150,000 to 200,000 clones, and 70% to 90% are seen once. The top ten clonotypes cover around 12% of the sample. The sequenced sample was blood. All receptors come from a young man in good health.

This sequence joins TRBV14 and TRBJ2-1; D is uncertain. CDR1 is SGHDN, CDR2 FVKESK, per germline. Trimming removed 0 bases at V and 15 bases at J, with 15 bases between. This CDR3 is 13 amino acids long. For the CDR3, the DNA is TGTGCCAGCAGCCAAGATCTGGGCGGATGGTGGTTCTTC. It translates to CASSQDLGGWWFF.

The V and J genes are TRBV19 and TRBJ2-1, with 11 bases fitting TRBD2. This CDR3 has 15 residues. The junction had 11 bases not matched to a gene; V was cut back by 10 bases and J by 6 bases. CDR1 is LNHDA and CDR2 is SQIVND in the germline V gene (reference sequence). The CDR3 loop is CATLSGRAVRNEQFF. Here the CDR3 DNA reads TGTGCCACCCTTAGCGGGAGGGCCGTCCGCAATGAGCAGTTCTTC.

J is TRBJ1-5 and V is TRBV5-5; D not certain. The length of the CDR3 is 16 residues. Germline V gives CDR1 SGHKS, CDR2 YYEKEE (reference sequence). Between the trimmed V and J ends, which lost 0 bases and 7 bases, there was a span of 17 bases. For the CDR3, the DNA is TGTGCCAGCAGCTTGGGCTCGGGCCCCTATAGACAGCCCCAGCATTTT. It is translated as CASSLGSGPYRQPQHF. Based on the CDR3 plus reference TRBV5-5 and TRBJ1-5, the full variable domain is DAGVTQSPTHLIKTRGQQVTLRCSPISGHKSVSWYQQVLGQGPQFIFQYYEKEERGRGNFPDRFSARQFPNYSSELNVNALLLGDSALYLCASSLGSGPYRQPQHFGDGTRLSIL.

This rearrangement joins TRBV12-3 or TRBV12-4 to TRBJ2-1; D is possibly TRBD1 or TRBD2 (6 bases each). The CDR3 runs 13 residues. The V end was cut by 3 bases, the J end by 8 bases, with 11 bases between. The CDR3 loop reads CASSFTGGHEQFF. The CDR3, as DNA: TGTGCCAGCAGTTTTACCGGGGGCCATGAGCAGTTCTTC.

This sequence joins TRBV7-9 and TRBJ2-7; the D gene could be TRBD1 or TRBD2 (5 bases each). V lost 4 bases and J 3 bases, leaving 16 bases between the germline ends. CDR1 and CDR2 (germline): SEHNR, FQNEAQ (reference sequence). This CDR3 has 15 amino acids. The CDR3 reads CASSSDWGTVYEQYF. As DNA, the CDR3 is TGTGCCAGCAGCTCCGACTGGGGGACGGTCTACGAGCAGTACTTC.

The V and J genes are TRBV6-5 and TRBJ1-6; D perhaps matches TRBD1 (5 bases). The CDR3 is 14 residues long. V gave up 5 bases and J gave up 10 bases, with 15 bases separating them. CDR1 MNHEY and CDR2 SVGAGI come from the germline V gene. CDR3 sequence reads: CASSPGLEGSPLHF. The CDR3 DNA follows: TGTGCCAGCAGTCCAGGGTTAGAGGGATCACCCCTCCACTTT.

This chain connects TRBV7-9 to TRBJ1-1; possible D gene TRBD1, 5 bases. V was pared by 6 bases and J by 3 bases, with 8 bases between. The CDR3 totals 12 residues. Germline V CDR1 and CDR2: SEHNR, FQNEAQ (reference sequence). CDR3 sequence (DNA): TGTGCCAGCAGGGTAGGGGACACTGAAGCTTTCTTT. Protein sequence: CASRVGDTEAFF.

The V gene is TRBV18, the J gene TRBJ1-3; D unresolved. Germline V gene data show CDR1 as KGHSH and CDR2 as LQKENI. This CDR3 spans 16 amino acids. V shed 5 bases and J shed 0 bases, with 14 bases lying between them. The CDR3 coding sequence is TGTGCCAGCTCATCCTATGGCCTGAGCTCTGGAAACACCATATATTTT. Protein product: CASSSYGLSSGNTIYF.

The chain is built from TRBV28 and TRBJ2-7; 12 bases match TRBD2. Germline CDR1 MDHEN, CDR2 SYDVKM. Trimming at V came to 5 bases and at J to 4 bases, leaving 6 bases not matched to a gene. There are 15 residues in the CDR3. CDR3 in DNA: TGTGCCAGCAGTAAGACTAGCGGGAGTTTATACGAGCAGTACTTC. It translates to CASSKTSGSLYEQYF.

The V call is TRBV5-1, the J call TRBJ2-1; 8 nucleotides agree with TRBD1. The CDR3 spans 17 residues. Per germline, CDR1 SGHRS and CDR2 YFSETQ. The V and J ends lost 3 bases and 0 bases, in that order; junction bases with no gene match: 8. The CDR3 sequence: CASSSGQGSSSYNEQFF. The CDR3, as DNA: TGCGCCAGCAGCTCCGGACAGGGTTCAAGCTCCTACAATGAGCAGTTCTTC.

The gene calls are TRBV10-1 and TRBJ2-5; the match to TRBD1 covers 7 bases. This CDR3 contains 13 residues. Germline CDR1 and CDR2: WNHNN and SYGVQD (reference sequence). Trimming cost V 7 bases and J 5 bases; bases outside gene matches: 7. The CDR3 sequence is CASIRGGNETQYF. In nucleotides, the CDR3 is TGCGCCAGCATTAGAGGGGGCAACGAGACCCAGTACTTC.

J is TRBJ2-4 and V is TRBV7-9, with D possibly TRBD1 on 6 matching bases. Germline values: CDR1 SEHNR, CDR2 FQNEAQ (reference sequence). CDR3 size: 13 residues. Trimming pared 3 bases from V and 7 bases from J, leaving 10 bases between. CDR3 in amino acids: CASSFSTGNIQYF. Here the CDR3 DNA reads TGTGCCAGCAGCTTCTCCACAGGGAACATTCAGTACTTC.

J is TRBJ1-1 and V is TRBV7-9; 10 bases fit TRBD1. Per germline, CDR1 SEHNR and CDR2 FQNEAQ (reference sequence). The CDR3 totals 15 residues. V gave up 5 bases and J gave up 1 base; unmatched junction bases: 4. The chain's CDR3 is CASSVGQGGNTEAFF. Here the CDR3 DNA reads TGTGCCAGCAGCGTTGGACAGGGGGGGAACACTGAAGCTTTCTTT.